This TCR beta chain was captured in a study of blood T cell repertoires in COVID-19. Data came from immunoSEQ multiplex PCR; TCRdb stores just in-frame clones and leaves some out. This repertoire shows under 250,000 clones, about 83% found once; its top ten account for around 5.9%. Germline CDR1 is GTSNPN and CDR2 is SVGIG (reference sequence). The CDR3 runs to 16 residues. The V end was cut by 1 base, the J end by 6 bases, with 19 bases between. The chain has TRBV30 and TRBJ1-5; D might be TRBD1 (5 bases). Sequenced sample: peripheral blood. This sequence was found in a human donor in a cohort sampled during active COVID-19. The CDR3 coding sequence is TGTGCCTGGAGTGCCCTAAGGGGTCTGGAGGGTCAGCCCCAGCATTTT. Translation: CAWSALRGLEGQPQHF.